This T cell receptor beta chain derives from a study of blood T cell repertoires in COVID-19. Per the study methods: Nucleated cell number was recorded as an estimate derived from reference gene primer amplification. TCRdb keeps only in-frame clones here, not all; method: immunoSEQ multiplex PCR. Clone size and V and J calls were adopted from that table, with D and trimming inferred from the DNA. The data contain about 52,000 clones, 85% of them singletons. This CDR3 is built from 15 residues. The V gene's germline CDR1 is SGHNT and CDR2 YENEEA. V was cut by 3 bases and J by 0 bases, with 6 bases left in between.

Sequencing was carried out using peripheral blood. V and J are TRBV11-3 and TRBJ2-6; D is perhaps TRBD1 (6 bases). The receptor's source is a human donor in a cohort sampled during active COVID-19. CDR3 DNA: TGTGCCAGCAGCTTGGACAGCTCTGGGGCCAACGTCCTGACTTTC. Translated, it gives CASSLDSSGANVLTF.